This T cell receptor (beta chain) was recorded in a study of blood T cell repertoires in COVID-19. J gave up 4 bases and V 1 base, and 6 bases lay outside the gene matches. Per the germline V gene, CDR1 is MGHRA and CDR2 is YSYEKL. CDR3 length: 16 amino acids. TCRdb's copy holds only in-frame clones and misses some; the assay was immunoSEQ multiplex PCR. The data show a few hundred thousand clones, about 91% seen once. Sequenced material: peripheral blood. The source of this sequence is a man at least 80 years old with acute or convalescent COVID-19. The chain employs TRBV4-1 and TRBJ2-7, with TRBD2 matching 11 bases. The CDR3 loop is CASSQAPGLAEYEQYF. CDR3 DNA sequence: TGCGCCAGCAGCCAAGCCCCGGGACTAGCGGAATACGAGCAGTACTTC.